The 32 T cell receptor beta chains reported below all come from one sample, sequenced in a study of blood T cell repertoires in COVID-19. This table comes from immunoSEQ multiplex PCR, and its TCRdb copy is limited to in-frame clones, with some not included. The table lists 50,000 or so clones, approximately 90% of them singletons, with 10% to 15% in the top ten. Sequencing used peripheral blood. These receptors all stem from a man of 80 years or more with acute or convalescent COVID-19.

The chain is built from TRBV28 and TRBJ1-2; 7 bases fit TRBD1. V shed 5 bases, J shed 8 bases, and the junction held 8 bases outside the gene matches. Germline loops: CDR1 MDHEN, CDR2 SYDVKM. The CDR3 extends over 13 amino acids. CDR3: CASSREGARGYTF. CDR3 bases: TGTGCCAGCAGTCGCGAGGGGGCGCGAGGCTACACCTTC.

The V and J genes are TRBV15 and TRBJ2-2, with TRBD2 matching 7 bases. CDR1 and CDR2 from the germline V gene are LNHNV and YYDKDF (reference sequence). Trimming cost V 0 bases and J 6 bases; bases outside gene matches: 1. The CDR3 has 14 amino acids. In nucleotides, the CDR3 is TGTGCCACCAGCAGAGAAGCGGGGCCCGGGGAGCTGTTTTTT. It is translated as CATSREAGPGELFF.

The V and J genes are TRBV5-1 and TRBJ1-2; 7 bases are shared with TRBD1. The germline V gene has CDR1 SGHRS and CDR2 YFSETQ. J lost 4 bases, V lost 4 bases, and 7 bases had no gene match. The CDR3 length is 14 residues. The chain's CDR3 is CASSRDSLSYGYTF. CDR3 DNA: TGCGCCAGCAGCCGGGACAGCTTATCCTATGGCTACACCTTC.

V usage is TRBV5-1 and J usage is TRBJ2-5, with 8 bases lining up with TRBD2. J lost 4 bases, V lost 0 bases, and 8 bases had no gene match. The CDR3 has 16 amino acids. Germline values: CDR1 SGHRS, CDR2 YFSETQ. The CDR3, as DNA: TGCGCCAGCAGCTTGGGCCCGGCGGGGGGCCCAGAGACCCAGTACTTC. Translating gives CASSLGPAGGPETQYF.

This sequence joins TRBV19 and TRBJ1-2; TRBD1 is a possible D gene (5 bases). CDR3 size: 16 residues. Per the germline V gene, CDR1 is LNHDA and CDR2 is SQIVND (reference sequence). Trimming stripped 3 bases from V and 4 bases from J, with 18 bases between. The CDR3 here is CASSIDSAPSSYGYTF. CDR3 nucleotides: TGTGCCAGTAGTATCGACAGCGCCCCATCGAGCTATGGCTACACCTTC. Together with reference TRBV19 and TRBJ1-2, the CDR3 gives the full variable domain: DGGITQSPKYLFRKEGQNVTLSCEQNLNHDAMYWYRQDPGQGLRLIYYSQIVNDFQKGDIAEGYSVSREKKESFPLTVTSAQKNPTAFYLCASSIDSAPSSYGYTFGSGTRLTVV.

The J gene is TRBJ2-3, the V gene TRBV5-1, with 7 bases lining up with TRBD1. Trimming took 4 bases from V and 0 from J; bases not matched to a gene: 8. CDR1 is SGHRS, CDR2 YFSETQ, per germline. The CDR3 is made up of 16 amino acids. CDR3 nucleotides: TGCGCCAGCAGCACAGGGACAGTTCCTAGCACAGATACGCAGTATTTT. Residues: CASSTGTVPSTDTQYF.

For this clone: One end of the junction varies from germline; a read error may be responsible. The genes are TRBV3-1 (or the pseudogene TRBV3-2) and TRBJ2-2; D is perhaps TRBD2 (5 bases). This CDR3 spans 14 amino acids. Germline CDR1 is LGHDT and CDR2 is YNNKEL (reference sequence). The chain's CDR3 is CAGSQEGNTGELFF. The DNA of the CDR3 is TGTGCCGGCAGCCAAGAGGGCAACACCGGGGAGCTGTTTTTT.

This clone was counted between two and nine times. This chain's CDR3 is CASKRQANTGELFF. The CDR3 region has the DNA TGTGCCAGTAAACGACAGGCGAACACCGGGGAGCTGTTTTTT. This chain joins TRBV19 and TRBJ2-2; maybe TRBD1 (6 bases). Germline V gene lookup returns CDR1 LNHDA and CDR2 SQIVND (reference sequence). Trimming removed 7 bases at V and 0 bases at J, with 9 bases between. This CDR3 comprises 14 residues. Filled out from reference TRBV19 and TRBJ2-2, the complete variable domain reads DGGITQSPKYLFRKEGQNVTLSCEQNLNHDAMYWYRQDPGQGLRLIYYSQIVNDFQKGDIAEGYSVSREKKESFPLTVTSAQKNPTAFYLCASKRQANTGELFFGEGSRLTVL.

The rearrangement uses TRBV3-1 (or the pseudogene TRBV3-2) and TRBJ2-7, with unresolved D. Looked up from germline, CDR1 is LGHDT and CDR2 is YNNKEL (reference sequence). With 0 bases removed from V and 2 bases from J, the gap between germline ends came to 8 bases. The CDR3 is made up of 14 amino acids. CDR3 in DNA: TGTGCCAGCAGCCAAGACACGGTGACCTACGAGCAGTACTTC. Its translation: CASSQDTVTYEQYF.

V and J are TRBV29-1 and TRBJ2-5, with 9 bases identical to TRBD1. The length of the CDR3 is 13 residues. Germline-derived CDR1 and CDR2 are SQVTM and ANQGSEA. The V segment lost 6 bases and the J segment 2 bases; nucleotides outside the gene matches: 4. CDR3 loop: CSVRDRVQETQYF. CDR3 DNA sequence: TGCAGCGTCCGGGACAGGGTACAAGAGACCCAGTACTTC.

DNA for the CDR3: TGTGCCAGCCTCCGAGGGAAATGGGGTACTGAAGCTTTCTTT. Its translation is CASLRGKWGTEAFF. J is TRBJ1-1 and V is TRBV2; D is undetermined. Germline CDR1 is SNHLY and CDR2 is FYNNEI. The length of the CDR3 is 14 residues. With 8 bases removed from V and 5 bases from J, the gap between germline ends came to 18 bases.

The chain combines TRBV7-3 with TRBJ2-3, with 10 bases aligning to TRBD2. This CDR3 is 20 amino acids long. The germline gives CDR1 SGHTA, CDR2 FQGTGA. The V segment lost 5 bases and the J segment 4 bases; nucleotides outside the gene matches: 21. The CDR3 DNA sequence: TGTGCCAGCAGCCCTAACCCCCAGCAGCGGGGGGGCAAGAGGGCAGATACGCAGTATTTT. Translation: CASSPNPQQRGGKRADTQYF. The variable domain in full, with the rest retrieved from reference TRBV7-3 and TRBJ2-3, is GAGVSQTPSNKVTEKGKYVELRCDPISGHTALYWYRQSLGQGPEFLIYFQGTGAADDSGLPNDRFFAVRPEGSVSTLKIQRTERGDSAVYLCASSPNPQQRGGKRADTQYFGPGTRLTVL.

The CDR3 sequence: CASSPVGVNYGYTF. The DNA of the CDR3 is TGCGCCAGCAGCCCCGTAGGGGTAAACTATGGCTACACCTTC. The chain is built from TRBV5-1 and TRBJ1-2, with D maybe TRBD1 (5 bases). V lost 4 bases and J lost 2, with 12 bases in between. CDR3 length: 14 residues. The germline CDR1 and CDR2 sequences are SGHRS and YFSETQ.

The chain couples TRBV14 to TRBJ1-2; TRBD1 might be the D (6 bases). This CDR3 is built from 16 residues. V was shortened by 5 bases and J by 6 bases, with 22 bases between the two germline ends. The V gene's germline CDR1 is SGHDN and CDR2 FVKESK. CDR3 nucleotides: TGTGCCAGCAGCGCGGTGCGGGGGGCGCCGGGACATGGCTACACCTTC. Its translation: CASSAVRGAPGHGYTF.

The chain joins TRBV27 to TRBJ1-2; TRBD1 agrees at 9 bases. This CDR3 is built from 16 residues. Per germline, CDR1 MNHEY and CDR2 SMNVEV (reference sequence). V lost 2 bases, J lost 4 bases, and 8 bases stayed unmatched. CDR3: CASSLLTGGYFYGYTF. Here the CDR3 DNA reads TGTGCCAGCAGTTTACTAACAGGGGGCTACTTCTATGGCTACACCTTC.

The rearrangement uses TRBV6-5 and TRBJ2-3; 8 bases align to TRBD1. The trim removed 5 bases at V and 1 base at J, leaving 2 bases unmatched. CDR3 length equals 14 residues. Per germline, CDR1 MNHEY and CDR2 SVGAGI. The CDR3 reads CASSPGQGTDTQYF. In DNA form, the CDR3 reads TGTGCCAGCAGTCCGGGACAGGGCACAGATACGCAGTATTTT.

V and J are TRBV27 and TRBJ1-6; D might be TRBD1 (5 bases). Trimming took off 1 base at V and 2 bases at J, with 12 bases between the two ends. The CDR3 spans 17 residues. Germline loops: CDR1 MNHEY, CDR2 SMNVEV (reference sequence). Here the CDR3 reads CASSLFGRAPYNSPLHF. The CDR3 DNA sequence: TGTGCCAGCAGTTTATTCGGCAGGGCCCCCTATAATTCACCCCTCCACTTT.

V gene TRBV5-1 combines with J gene TRBJ1-1; 7 bases agree with TRBD1. The length of the CDR3 is 14 residues. The germline CDR1 and CDR2 sequences are SGHRS and YFSETQ. The V gene end was trimmed by 4 bases and the J gene end by 4 bases; junction bases not matched to a gene: 7. The CDR3: CASSPPAGGTEAFF. The CDR3, as DNA: TGCGCCAGCAGCCCGCCGGCAGGGGGCACTGAAGCTTTCTTT.

CDR3 DNA sequence: TGTGCCAGCAGCCCGACCGACGGGGCTAACTATGGCTACACCTTC. Its translation is CASSPTDGANYGYTF. V is TRBV7-2 and J is TRBJ1-2, with D unresolved. Looked up from germline, CDR1 is SGHTA and CDR2 is FQGNSA. This CDR3 spans 15 amino acids. V was clipped by 5 bases and J by 0 bases, with 13 bases between them.

The V call is TRBV25-1, the J call TRBJ2-5; 7 nucleotides match TRBD1. CDR3 length equals 15 residues. V dropped 6 bases and J dropped 3; count of bases not matched to a gene: 10. The germline V gene has CDR1 MGHDK and CDR2 SYGVNS. CDR3 DNA sequence: TGTGCCAGCAGCCCCGTCGGGACAGCTAAAGAGACCCAGTACTTC. Protein sequence: CASSPVGTAKETQYF.

The chain links TRBV3-1 (or the pseudogene TRBV3-2) to TRBJ1-2, with D uncertain. The CDR3 has 14 amino acids. Germline CDR1 LGHDT, CDR2 YNNKEL (reference sequence). The V end was cut by 1 base, the J end by 14 bases, with 20 bases between. The CDR3 bases are TGTGCCAGCAGCCAAGCCGGCAGCCGCCGGGAGGAGACCTTC. It translates to CASSQAGSRREETF.

CDR3 in amino acids: CASTGTGDNSPLHF. The CDR3 region has the DNA TGCGCCAGCACCGGGACAGGGGATAATTCACCCCTCCACTTT. The chain has TRBV10-1 and TRBJ1-6; 10 bases agree with TRBD1. CDR1 and CDR2 from the germline V gene are WNHNN and SYGVQD (reference sequence). V gave up 7 bases and J gave up 5 bases; unmatched junction bases: 2. This CDR3 spans 14 amino acids.

This sequence joins TRBV7-3 and TRBJ2-3; the D is unclear. In germline, CDR1 is SGHTA, CDR2 FQGTGA. This CDR3 is 13 amino acids long. V dropped 2 bases and J dropped 0 bases, with 3 bases sitting between them. The CDR3 spells CASSLPSTDTQYF. CDR3 DNA sequence: TGTGCCAGCAGCTTACCTAGCACAGATACGCAGTATTTT.

The chain employs TRBV30 and TRBJ2-7; 8 nucleotides line up with TRBD1. The V gene end was trimmed by 5 bases and the J gene end by 6 bases; junction bases not matched to a gene: 3. CDR1 is GTSNPN and CDR2 is SVGIG in the germline V gene (reference sequence). This CDR3 contains 11 residues. The CDR3, as DNA: TGTGCCTGGGCAGGGGGCGGCGAGCAGTACTTC. Protein product: CAWAGGGEQYF.

Here the CDR3 DNA reads TGTGCCAGCAGCCTTGGGCTCCTTCGAGGGACCTACGAGCAGTACTTC. This translates into CASSLGLLRGTYEQYF. The chain links TRBV3-1 (or the pseudogene TRBV3-2) to TRBJ2-7, with D perhaps matching TRBD2 (5 bases). V lost 4 bases and J lost 2, with 18 bases in between. This CDR3 is 16 amino acids long. Germline assignment: CDR1 LGHDT and CDR2 YNNKEL (reference sequence).

This rearrangement joins TRBV5-6 to TRBJ1-5, with D unclear. V was pared by 3 bases and J by 2 bases, with 9 bases between. The CDR3 length is 14 residues. Per the germline V gene, CDR1 is SGHDT and CDR2 is YYEEEE. The CDR3 region is CASSYGRRNQPQHF. In DNA form, the CDR3 reads TGTGCCAGCAGCTACGGGAGGCGCAATCAGCCCCAGCATTTT.

A single count supports this clone. The CDR3 here is CASRSQGSGNEQFF. The CDR3 coding sequence is TGCGCCAGCAGATCACAGGGTTCTGGTAATGAGCAGTTCTTC. This rearrangement joins TRBV5-1 to TRBJ2-1; D is possibly TRBD1 (6 bases). The germline gives CDR1 SGHRS, CDR2 YFSETQ. Trimming stripped 5 bases from V and 7 bases from J, with 16 bases between. The CDR3 extends over 14 amino acids.

The chain recombines TRBV28 with TRBJ2-7, with 7 positions matching TRBD2. Unmatched junction bases numbered 4, after V lost 5 bases and J lost 3 bases. This CDR3 has 13 amino acids. Germline V gene data show CDR1 as MDHEN and CDR2 as SYDVKM. CDR3 sequence reads: CASSLPGGYEQYF. The CDR3 DNA reads as TGTGCCAGCAGTCTGCCGGGGGGCTACGAGCAGTACTTC.

This chain links TRBV10-2 with TRBJ2-3; 15 bases are a match to TRBD2. Per germline, CDR1 WSHSY and CDR2 SAAADI. There are 20 residues in the CDR3. The trim removed 4 bases at V and 2 bases at J, leaving 13 bases unmatched. CDR3 sequence: CASSGIPGTSGGPSTDTQYF. DNA of the CDR3: TGCGCCAGCAGTGGGATACCCGGGACTAGCGGGGGGCCTTCCACAGATACGCAGTATTTT.

V and J are TRBV27 and TRBJ2-7; 10 nucleotides agree with TRBD1. The CDR3 loop spans 14 amino acids. Trimming took 6 bases from V and 2 from J; bases not matched to a gene: 4. Germline V lookup: CDR1 MNHEY, CDR2 SMNVEV (reference sequence). The CDR3 here is CASSRDRGTYEQYF. The DNA of the CDR3 is TGTGCCAGCAGCCGGGACAGGGGAACCTACGAGCAGTACTTC.

The gene calls are TRBV5-1 and TRBJ2-5; a weak D match, TRBD2 (6 bases). V lost 4 bases, J lost 0 bases, and 10 bases lay in between. The germline V gene encodes CDR1 SGHRS and CDR2 YFSETQ. CDR3 length: 14 amino acids. The DNA of the CDR3 is TGCGCCAGCAGCCGAGGAGGGAACCAAGAGACCCAGTACTTC. Translation: CASSRGGNQETQYF.

CDR3 in DNA: TGCAGCGTTGAGAGGGACAGGGGGCAGAGTGAGCAGTTCTTC. Encoded protein: CSVERDRGQSEQFF. The chain joins TRBV29-1 to TRBJ2-1; 12 bases are shared with TRBD1. Germline CDR1 and CDR2: SQVTM and ANQGSEA. Germline trimming cut 3 bases from V and 9 bases from J; bases unmatched to any gene: 6. The length of the CDR3 is 14 residues.